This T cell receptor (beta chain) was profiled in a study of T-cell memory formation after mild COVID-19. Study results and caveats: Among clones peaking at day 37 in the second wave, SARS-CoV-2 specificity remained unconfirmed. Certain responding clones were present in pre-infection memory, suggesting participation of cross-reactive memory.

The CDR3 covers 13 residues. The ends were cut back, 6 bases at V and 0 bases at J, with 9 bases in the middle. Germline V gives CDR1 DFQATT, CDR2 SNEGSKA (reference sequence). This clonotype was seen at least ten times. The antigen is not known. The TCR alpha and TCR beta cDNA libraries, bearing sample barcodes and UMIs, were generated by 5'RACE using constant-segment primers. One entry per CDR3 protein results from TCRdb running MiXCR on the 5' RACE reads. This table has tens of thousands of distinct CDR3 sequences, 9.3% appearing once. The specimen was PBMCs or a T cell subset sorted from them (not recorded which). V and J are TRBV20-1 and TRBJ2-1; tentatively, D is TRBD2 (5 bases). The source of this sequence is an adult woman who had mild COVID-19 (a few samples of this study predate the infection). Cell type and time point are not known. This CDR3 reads CSAAGSSYNEQFF. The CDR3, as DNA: TGCAGTGCGGCGGGCAGCTCCTACAATGAGCAGTTCTTC.